These 32 T cell receptor beta chains share one sample of origin, sequenced in a study of blood T cell repertoires in COVID-19. Using immunoSEQ multiplex PCR, the repertoire was profiled, and TCRdb retains in-frame clones only, with some absent. The sample lists 150,000 to 200,000 clones, 70% to 80% occurring once. Source material: peripheral blood. All receptors come from a woman between 45 and 65 years old with active or convalescent COVID-19.

The V call is TRBV6-5, the J call TRBJ1-2; D is ambiguous. Germline V lookup: CDR1 MNHEY, CDR2 SVGAGI. The CDR3 totals 14 residues. Deletions cut 5 bases from V and 7 bases from J, with 17 bases between. The CDR3 nucleotides read TGTGCCAGCAGTCCCTTGGGAGGGTCCCGTGGCTACACCTTC. It yields the protein CASSPLGGSRGYTF.

V is TRBV7-2 and J is TRBJ2-3; 11 bases map to TRBD2. The CDR3 covers 15 residues. Germline V gives CDR1 SGHTA, CDR2 FQGNSA. The V gene end was trimmed by 0 bases and the J gene end by 7 bases; junction bases not matched to a gene: 3. The CDR3 reads CASSLASGGGNTQYF. The CDR3 DNA reads as TGTGCCAGCAGCTTAGCTAGCGGGGGGGGAAATACGCAGTATTTT.

The rearrangement uses TRBV5-1 and TRBJ2-1; TRBD1 matches at 9 bases. There are 14 residues in the CDR3. Germline loops: CDR1 SGHRS, CDR2 YFSETQ. Trimming took 4 bases from V and 9 from J; bases not matched to a gene: 8. In DNA, the CDR3 is TGCGCCAGCAGCACGGGACAGGGTGGTAGTGAGCAGTTCTTC. It yields the protein CASSTGQGGSEQFF.

The CDR3 protein is CSASDSGLSVTDTQYF. CDR3 DNA: TGCAGTGCTAGTGACAGCGGACTATCGGTAACAGATACGCAGTATTTT. The genes are TRBV20-1 and TRBJ2-3, with D maybe TRBD2 (6 bases). This CDR3 contains 16 residues. Germline CDR1 reads DFQATT; CDR2 reads SNEGSKA (reference sequence). V lost 3 bases and J lost 3, with 19 bases in between.

J is TRBJ1-1 and V is TRBV2; the D gene is possibly TRBD1 (6 bases). The V end was cut by 3 bases, the J end by 2 bases, with 13 bases between. CDR1 and CDR2 from the germline V gene are SNHLY and FYNNEI. The CDR3 length is 15 residues. The CDR3 bases are TGTGCCAGCAGTGATTCGTCAGGGGCCAACACTGAAGCTTTCTTT. As protein: CASSDSSGANTEAFF.

J is TRBJ2-7 and V is TRBV5-1, with D perhaps matching TRBD2 (5 bases). The CDR3 covers 15 residues. Trimming took off 2 bases at V and 2 bases at J, with 14 bases between the two ends. The germline CDR1 and CDR2 sequences are SGHRS and YFSETQ. CDR3 protein: CASSFGGGGAYEQYF. In nucleotides, the CDR3 is TGCGCCAGCAGCTTCGGTGGAGGCGGAGCCTACGAGCAGTACTTC.

The chain links TRBV10-3 to TRBJ1-1, with no clear D. Germline assignment: CDR1 ENHRY and CDR2 SYGVKD. The CDR3 totals 14 residues. V lost 0 bases, J lost 2 bases, and 7 bases lay in between. CDR3 loop: CAISESLANTEAFF. For the CDR3, the DNA is TGTGCCATCAGTGAGTCTCTGGCAAACACTGAAGCTTTCTTT.

The chain uses TRBV18 and TRBJ2-7, with 11 bases lining up with TRBD2. The V gene end was trimmed by 6 bases and the J gene end by 0 bases; junction bases not matched to a gene: 13. Germline values: CDR1 KGHSH, CDR2 LQKENI. The CDR3 covers 18 residues. CDR3 protein: CASSIAGTSGTSSYEQYF. CDR3 nucleotides: TGTGCCAGCTCCATCGCCGGGACTAGCGGCACGAGCTCCTACGAGCAGTACTTC.

This clone was found once. The V and J genes are TRBV30 and TRBJ1-2; TRBD1 matches 7 bases. The germline V gene has CDR1 GTSNPN and CDR2 SVGIG (reference sequence). With 3 bases clipped from V and 8 bases from J, the junction kept 9 bases outside the gene matches. The CDR3 length is 13 residues. As DNA, the CDR3 is TGTGCCTGGAGAGCGACAGGGACTGGGGGCTACACCTTC. Protein: CAWRATGTGGYTF.

This clone was found a few times. V is TRBV3-1 (or the pseudogene TRBV3-2) and J is TRBJ1-4; the D is unclear. Per the germline V gene, CDR1 is LGHDT and CDR2 is YNNKEL (reference sequence). The CDR3 sequence is 17 residues long. Deletions cut 3 bases from V and 0 bases from J, with 14 bases between. CDR3 in amino acids: CASSQSQYGTTNEKLFF. As DNA, the CDR3 is TGTGCCAGCAGCCAGTCTCAGTACGGGACAACTAATGAAAAACTGTTTTTT.

As concerns this clone: This sample includes further DNA sequences coding for the same CDR3. The rearrangement links TRBV28 to TRBJ2-7, with D perhaps matching TRBD2 (6 bases). Trimming stripped 5 bases from V and 1 base from J, with 15 bases between. The germline V gene encodes CDR1 MDHEN and CDR2 SYDVKM. The CDR3 contains 15 residues. The CDR3 protein is CASSPRGGSSYEQYF. CDR3 nucleotides: TGTGCCAGCAGTCCTCGTGGGGGGTCTTCCTACGAGCAGTACTTC.

This chain joins TRBV21-1 and TRBJ2-7; the table's TRBD2 call for D was not verified on the DNA. TRBV21-1 is labeled a pseudogene. The CDR3 sequence is 17 residues long. In DNA, the CDR3 is TGTGCCAGCAGCGGTTCTAGCGGGGGGAACCCATCCTACGAGCAGTACTTC. Protein product: CASSGSSGGNPSYEQYF.

V usage is TRBV19 and J usage is TRBJ1-2; no definite D call. Trimming pared 1 base from V and 6 bases from J, leaving 6 bases between. Germline-derived CDR1 and CDR2 are LNHDA and SQIVND (reference sequence). This CDR3 spans 12 amino acids. The CDR3 bases are TGTGCCAGTAGTATAGGGCAGAATGGCTACACCTTC. Protein product: CASSIGQNGYTF.

The V gene is TRBV6-1, the J gene TRBJ1-2; the D gene is possibly TRBD1 (5 bases). Trimming removed 3 bases at V and 13 bases at J, with 18 bases between. CDR3 length: 13 amino acids. The germline V gene encodes CDR1 MNHNS and CDR2 SASEGT. The DNA for the CDR3 is TGTGCCAGCAGTGACGACAGAACCTCCAGGCCCACCTTC. Protein: CASSDDRTSRPTF.

The chain joins TRBV6-2 or TRBV6-3 to TRBJ1-1, with TRBD1 as a possible D gene (6 bases). The CDR3 is 14 residues long. Germline V CDR1 and CDR2: MNHEY, SVGEGT. V lost 6 bases, J lost 5 bases, and 16 bases lay in between. In nucleotides, the CDR3 is TGTGCCAGCAGCGACACTGGGGGCCGGACTGAAGCTTTCTTT. It is translated as CASSDTGGRTEAFF.

The rearrangement links TRBV6-1 to TRBJ1-2, with unresolved D. The V gene's germline CDR1 is MNHNS and CDR2 SASEGT. This CDR3 is 15 amino acids long. V gave up 3 bases and J gave up 4 bases, with 15 bases separating them. Here the CDR3 reads CASSETLMRFYGYTF. The DNA of the CDR3 is TGTGCCAGCAGTGAGACTCTCATGAGGTTCTATGGCTACACCTTC.

This chain joins TRBV20-1 and TRBJ1-2, with TRBD1 matching 11 bases. Germline V lookup: CDR1 DFQATT, CDR2 SNEGSKA (reference sequence). This CDR3 comprises 13 residues. The V segment lost 6 bases and the J segment 4 bases; nucleotides outside the gene matches: 4. The CDR3 reads CSASGQGAYGYTF. The CDR3 coding sequence is TGCAGTGCCAGTGGACAGGGGGCCTATGGCTACACCTTC.

The V call is TRBV7-2, the J call TRBJ2-3; TRBD2 agrees at 9 bases. After removal of 5 bases from V and 3 bases from J, the junction contained 6 bases not matched to a gene. Germline CDR1 reads SGHTA; CDR2 reads FQGNSA. CDR3 length: 15 amino acids. DNA of the CDR3: TGTGCCAGCAGCCTTAGCGGGGGCAGGACAGATACGCAGTATTTT. Translated: CASSLSGGRTDTQYF. Full variable domain (outside the CDR3, taken from reference TRBV7-2 and TRBJ2-3): GAGVSQSPSNKVTEKGKDVELRCDPISGHTALYWYRQSLGQGLEFLIYFQGNSAPDKSGLPSDRFSAERTGGSVSTLTIQRTQQEDSAVYLCASSLSGGRTDTQYFGPGTRLTVL.

This chain uses TRBV10-2 with TRBJ2-2; 10 bases are shared with TRBD2. The CDR3 consists of 15 residues. With V trimmed by 4 bases and J by 6 bases, 5 bases remained unmatched. CDR1 and CDR2 from the germline V gene are WSHSY and SAAADI. CDR3 protein: CASSVQRGGPGELFF. The CDR3 coding sequence is TGCGCCAGCAGTGTACAGCGGGGGGGCCCCGGGGAGCTGTTTTTT.

V gene TRBV3-1 (or the pseudogene TRBV3-2) combines with J gene TRBJ1-2; 8 bases align to TRBD1. Germline assignment: CDR1 LGHDT and CDR2 YNNKEL (reference sequence). The length of the CDR3 is 13 residues. Trimming took 7 bases from V and 7 from J; bases not matched to a gene: 8. In DNA form, the CDR3 reads TGTGCCAGCAACCTCCAGGGGGCGTCTGGCTACACCTTC. The encoded protein is CASNLQGASGYTF.

V and J are TRBV7-9 and TRBJ1-5; D uncertain. The V end lost 3 bases, the J end lost 7 bases, and 13 bases lay between the germline ends. The CDR3 covers 14 residues. Germline V CDR1 and CDR2: SEHNR, FQNEAQ (reference sequence). CDR3 bases: TGTGCCAGCAGCTTCGGCCGGGCGGGACAGCCCCAGCATTTT. Protein product: CASSFGRAGQPQHF.

The chain carries TRBV5-4 and TRBJ2-1; a possible D gene is TRBD2 (5 bases). The CDR3 covers 16 residues. In germline, CDR1 is SGHNT, CDR2 YYREEE (reference sequence). Trimming removed 0 bases at V and 7 bases at J, with 17 bases between. CDR3 sequence (DNA): TGTGCCAGCAGCTTGGACGGAGGCAGGCCGGGGAATGAGCAGTTCTTC. This sequence encodes CASSLDGGRPGNEQFF.

This clone was found once. V is TRBV6-5 and J is TRBJ2-1, with D perhaps matching TRBD1 (6 bases). Germline V gives CDR1 MNHEY, CDR2 SVGAGI. The V end lost 6 bases, the J end lost 6 bases, and 15 bases lay between the germline ends. The CDR3 sequence is 14 residues long. CDR3 sequence reads: CASRSQQGINEQFF. The CDR3 DNA is TGTGCCAGCAGATCTCAACAGGGCATCAATGAGCAGTTCTTC.

This rearrangement joins TRBV2 to TRBJ1-4; D is uncertain. Per germline, CDR1 SNHLY and CDR2 FYNNEI. V was clipped by 8 bases and J by 7 bases, with 11 bases between them. The CDR3 has 12 residues. In nucleotides, the CDR3 is TGTGCCAGCCGACTACTTAGTGAAAAACTGTTTTTT. This gives the protein CASRLLSEKLFF.

The chain uses TRBV7-3 and TRBJ2-7, with D maybe TRBD2 (6 bases). Trimming pared 6 bases from V and 6 bases from J, leaving 15 bases between. Germline V gives CDR1 SGHTA, CDR2 FQGTGA. This CDR3 comprises 13 residues. CDR3 sequence: CASSQRRGGEQYF. DNA for the CDR3: TGTGCCAGCAGTCAAAGGAGGGGTGGCGAGCAGTACTTC.

The J gene is TRBJ1-2, the V gene TRBV19; 10 bases are a match to TRBD1. Germline V gene data show CDR1 as LNHDA and CDR2 as SQIVND (reference sequence). This CDR3 comprises 16 residues. Germline trimming cut 7 bases from V and 5 bases from J; bases unmatched to any gene: 13. The CDR3 is CASNNDRGQIGYGYTF. CDR3 DNA sequence: TGTGCCAGTAACAACGACAGGGGGCAGATAGGGTATGGCTACACCTTC.

The chain carries TRBV7-8 and TRBJ2-7; maybe TRBD1 (6 bases). The CDR3 has 15 amino acids. V was shortened by 2 bases and J by 5 bases, with 16 bases between the two germline ends. Germline lookup yields CDR1 SGHVS and CDR2 FQNEAQ. Here the CDR3 reads CASSLKLTGIDEQYF. The CDR3, as DNA: TGTGCCAGCAGCTTAAAACTAACAGGGATAGACGAGCAGTACTTC.

This clone was observed once. The rearrangement links TRBV13 to TRBJ2-5; 11 bases are a match to TRBD2. Per the germline V gene, CDR1 is PRHDT and CDR2 is FYEKMQ (reference sequence). The CDR3 length is 17 residues. V gave up 0 bases and J gave up 2 bases; unmatched junction bases: 5. CDR3 DNA: TGTGCCAGCAGCTTAGGGCTAGCGGGAGGTGCGCAAGAGACCCAGTACTTC. This codes for CASSLGLAGGAQETQYF.

V usage is TRBV6-2 or TRBV6-3 and J usage is TRBJ1-2; 9 positions match TRBD1. The CDR3 has 13 residues. The germline V gene encodes CDR1 MNHEY and CDR2 SVGEGT. The V segment lost 2 bases and the J segment 7 bases; nucleotides outside the gene matches: 2. This chain's CDR3 is CASSYTGGPGYTF. The CDR3 nucleotides read TGTGCCAGCAGTTACACAGGGGGCCCTGGCTACACCTTC.

This clone came up once. This sequence joins TRBV4-2 and TRBJ1-6; unclear D gene. The ends were cut back, 1 base at V and 8 bases at J, with 3 bases in the middle. This CDR3 has 12 amino acids. Germline-derived CDR1 and CDR2 are LGHNA and YNFKEQ. The CDR3 loop reads CASSQGDSPLHF. The CDR3 DNA reads TGTGCCAGCAGCCAAGGAGATTCACCCCTCCACTTT.

The CDR3 nucleotides are TGTGCCAGCAGTTACCCCCCAATTCAGCAGTTCTTC. Protein product: CASSYPPIQQFF. The chain has TRBV6-2 or TRBV6-3 and TRBJ2-1; D is unclear. The CDR3 runs 12 residues. Germline-derived CDR1 and CDR2 are MNHEY and SVGEGT. The V and J ends lost 2 bases and 11 bases respectively, with 10 bases between them.

This chain uses TRBV9 with TRBJ1-4; 9 bases are shared with TRBD1. With V trimmed by 0 bases and J by 7 bases, 13 bases remained unmatched. The CDR3 runs to 18 residues. From germline, CDR1 is SGDLS and CDR2 YYNGEE. The chain's CDR3 is CASSVGGTGMTRSEKLFF. The CDR3 coding sequence is TGTGCCAGCAGCGTAGGGGGGACAGGGATGACCAGAAGTGAAAAACTGTTTTTT.